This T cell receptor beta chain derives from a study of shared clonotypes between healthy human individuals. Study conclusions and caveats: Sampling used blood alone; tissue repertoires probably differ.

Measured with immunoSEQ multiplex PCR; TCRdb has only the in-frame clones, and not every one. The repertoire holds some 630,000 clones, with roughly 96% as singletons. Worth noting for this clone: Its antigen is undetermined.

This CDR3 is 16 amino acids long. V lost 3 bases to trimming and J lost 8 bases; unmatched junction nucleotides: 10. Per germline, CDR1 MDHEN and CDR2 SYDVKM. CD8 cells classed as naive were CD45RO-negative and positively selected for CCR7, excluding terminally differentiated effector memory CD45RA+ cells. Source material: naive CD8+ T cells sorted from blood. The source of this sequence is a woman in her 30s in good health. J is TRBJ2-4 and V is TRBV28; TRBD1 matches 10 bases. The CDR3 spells CASSFRGQGSLDIQYF. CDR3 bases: TGTGCCAGCAGTTTTAGGGGACAGGGGTCTCTTGACATTCAGTACTTC.